The 30 T cell receptor beta chains reported below all come from one sample, sequenced in a study of shared clonotypes between healthy human individuals. TCRdb's table, derived via immunoSEQ multiplex PCR, lists solely in-frame clones and lacks some. This sample has hundreds of thousands of clones, with around two thirds found just once. Sequenced material: memory CD4+ T cells sorted from blood. Subset specified: CD45RA-negative fraction. These receptors were obtained from a woman in her 30s in good health.

The chain recombines TRBV15 with TRBJ2-7; 10 positions agree with TRBD2. The CDR3 runs 16 residues. V lost 0 bases and J lost 7; bases outside the gene matches: 9. Germline CDR1 LNHNV, CDR2 YYDKDF (reference sequence). CDR3 coding DNA: TGTGCCACCAGCAGAGATCGAGCGGGAGGGCCAGGGGAGCAGTACTTC. Amino acid sequence: CATSRDRAGGPGEQYF.

J is TRBJ1-2 and V is TRBV6-4; 10 nucleotides align to TRBD1. Germline CDR1 and CDR2: MRHNA and SNTAGT. The CDR3 has 15 amino acids. The V gene end was trimmed by 4 bases and the J gene end by 7 bases; junction bases not matched to a gene: 9. CDR3 DNA: TGTGCCAGCAGTGCAAATCCGGGACAGGGGACTGGCTACACCTTC. It translates to CASSANPGQGTGYTF.

This clone was seen only a few times. The chain carries TRBV29-1 and TRBJ1-3; 7 nucleotides agree with TRBD1. V trimming: 6 bases; J trimming: 2 bases; junction bases outside the gene matches: 1. Germline assignment: CDR1 SQVTM and CDR2 ANQGSEA. The CDR3 is made up of 12 amino acids. Here the CDR3 DNA reads TGCAGCGTAACAGGGGCTGGAAACACCATATATTTT. Translated: CSVTGAGNTIYF.

Only a few counts were recorded for this clone. The chain has TRBV6-5 and TRBJ2-7; D is unresolved. CDR3 size: 13 residues. Germline V lookup: CDR1 MNHEY, CDR2 SVGAGI. The V and J ends lost 4 bases and 0 bases respectively, with 7 bases between them. The chain's CDR3 is CASSWADSYEQYF. CDR3 nucleotide sequence: TGTGCCAGCAGTTGGGCTGACTCCTACGAGCAGTACTTC.

This clone was counted once. The chain couples TRBV6-6 to TRBJ2-2, with 10 bases that match TRBD2. The CDR3 sequence is 16 residues long. Per the germline V gene, CDR1 is MNHNY and CDR2 is SVGAGI (reference sequence). V shed 0 bases and J 7 bases; nucleotides not matched to a gene: 5. Here the CDR3 reads CASSYSLAGVGGELFF. The CDR3, as DNA: TGTGCCAGCAGTTACTCGCTAGCGGGAGTTGGCGGGGAGCTGTTTTTT.

This clone was recorded a few times. V and J are TRBV10-1 and TRBJ2-7; 10 nucleotides line up with TRBD2. V lost 3 bases to trimming and J lost 6 bases; unmatched junction nucleotides: 5. The CDR3 consists of 14 residues. Germline values: CDR1 WNHNN, CDR2 SYGVQD (reference sequence). CDR3 loop: CASSDGAGGREQYF. CDR3 DNA sequence: TGCGCCAGCAGTGACGGAGCGGGAGGGCGCGAGCAGTACTTC.

This clone appeared a single time. The chain links TRBV4-1 to TRBJ2-2; D might be TRBD1 (6 bases). The V end lost 1 base, the J end lost 5 bases, and 17 bases lay between the germline ends. There are 17 residues in the CDR3. Germline CDR1 MGHRA, CDR2 YSYEKL. The CDR3 DNA is TGCGCCAGCAGCCAAGTCGTCACAGGGATGCGGACCGGGGAGCTGTTTTTT. This gives the protein CASSQVVTGMRTGELFF.

This clone was observed a handful of times. This chain links TRBV5-1 with TRBJ2-2, with D uncertain. The ends were cut back, 8 bases at V and 3 bases at J, with 14 bases in the middle. This CDR3 is 14 amino acids long. Looked up from germline, CDR1 is SGHRS and CDR2 is YFSETQ. The CDR3 spells CASTLGSDTGELFF. The CDR3 region has the DNA TGCGCCAGTACCCTGGGGTCCGACACCGGGGAGCTGTTTTTT.

The gene calls are TRBV23-1 and TRBJ2-7; D is perhaps TRBD1 (5 bases). TRBV23-1 is labeled an ORF, and its function is uncertain. The length of the CDR3 is 15 residues. V lost 0 bases and J 3 bases, leaving 12 bases between the germline ends. Here the CDR3 reads CASSQSSGQGYEQYF. The DNA of the CDR3 is TGCGCCAGCAGTCAATCCTCAGGGCAGGGCTACGAGCAGTACTTC.

CDR3 residues: CASTGQGTGELFF. Here the CDR3 DNA reads TGTGCCAGCACGGGACAGGGAACCGGGGAGCTGTTTTTT. V is TRBV11-2 and J is TRBJ2-2; 9 nucleotides agree with TRBD1. This CDR3 is 13 amino acids long. The V segment lost 7 bases and the J segment 5 bases; nucleotides outside the gene matches: 2. The germline V gene has CDR1 SGHAT and CDR2 FQNNGV.

V is TRBV7-3 and J is TRBJ2-3; 8 nucleotides line up with TRBD2. The CDR3 has 14 residues. In germline, CDR1 is SGHTA, CDR2 FQGTGA. The ends lost 3 bases at V and 4 bases at J; junction bases unmatched: 3. Here the CDR3 reads CASSLGTSADTQYF. The DNA for the CDR3 is TGTGCCAGCAGCTTGGGGACTAGTGCAGATACGCAGTATTTT.

Many counts were recorded for this clone. V is TRBV11-2 and J is TRBJ1-1, with TRBD1 matching 7 bases. Trimming cost V 5 bases and J 4 bases; bases outside gene matches: 7. The CDR3 loop spans 14 amino acids. Per the germline V gene, CDR1 is SGHAT and CDR2 is FQNNGV. For the CDR3, the DNA is TGTGCCAGCAGCCGGGGACAGAATCCCACTGAAGCTTTCTTT. Translation: CASSRGQNPTEAFF.

The V and J genes are TRBV28 and TRBJ2-2; 7 bases fit TRBD1. The V segment lost 1 base and the J segment 2 bases; nucleotides outside the gene matches: 4. CDR3 length: 16 residues. Germline V gene lookup returns CDR1 MDHEN and CDR2 SYDVKM. The DNA for the CDR3 is TGTGCCAGCAGTTTATCACAGGGGCACAACACCGGGGAGCTGTTTTTT. As protein: CASSLSQGHNTGELFF.

Points on this clone: In this CDR3 the conserved last residue, phenylalanine or tryptophan, is missing, so a read error is likely. The limits of the CDR3 on the DNA are not certain, so only TCRdb's listed CDR3 is given. J is TRBJ2-7 and V is TRBV21-1. TRBV21-1 is given as a pseudogene. The CDR3 length equals 11 residues, ends included. The CDR3: CASSKGQRRPG.

This chain connects TRBV29-1 to TRBJ2-1; no clear D. This CDR3 region has 14 residues. V lost 4 bases, J lost 0 bases, and 10 bases lay in between. Looked up from germline, CDR1 is SQVTM and CDR2 is ANQGSEA. The CDR3 sequence: CSVAVPSSYNEQFF. For the CDR3, the DNA is TGCAGCGTTGCAGTCCCGAGCTCCTACAATGAGCAGTTCTTC.

V is TRBV27 and J is TRBJ2-7; 7 bases match TRBD2. J was trimmed by 4 bases and V by 5 bases; bases with no gene match: 11. Germline V CDR1 and CDR2: MNHEY, SMNVEV (reference sequence). The CDR3 extends over 15 amino acids. The CDR3 loop is CASSGVAGIDYEQYF. In DNA, the CDR3 is TGTGCCAGCAGTGGAGTAGCGGGTATAGATTACGAGCAGTACTTC.

V and J are TRBV6-6 and TRBJ2-2; D may correspond to TRBD1 or TRBD2 (5 bases each). The length of the CDR3 is 15 residues. From germline, CDR1 is MNHNY and CDR2 SVGAGI (reference sequence). Deletions cut 4 bases from V and 1 base from J, with 10 bases between. As DNA, the CDR3 is TGTGCCAGCAGTTCCGGGACGGTGAACACCGGGGAGCTGTTTTTT. It is translated as CASSSGTVNTGELFF.

V gene TRBV5-1 combines with J gene TRBJ2-3; 16 bases align to TRBD2. The J segment lost 1 base and the V segment lost 4 bases, leaving 6 bases of the junction unmatched. The germline V gene encodes CDR1 SGHRS and CDR2 YFSETQ. The CDR3 covers 18 residues. CDR3 amino acids: CASSLGLAGGGRTDTQYF. In DNA form, the CDR3 reads TGCGCCAGCAGCCTGGGACTAGCGGGAGGGGGCCGCACAGATACGCAGTATTTT.

The genes are TRBV19 and TRBJ2-5, with 15 nucleotides matching TRBD2. CDR3 length: 15 amino acids. The V gene's germline CDR1 is LNHDA and CDR2 SQIVND (reference sequence). Losses at the gene ends were 4 bases for V and 3 bases for J; bases not matched to a gene: 0. As DNA, the CDR3 is TGTGCCAGTAGTAGGACTAGCGGGAGGGAAGAGACCCAGTACTTC. It codes for CASSRTSGREETQYF.

The chain employs TRBV6-4 and TRBJ2-1; 11 nucleotides line up with TRBD2. With V trimmed by 1 base and J by 6 bases, 5 bases remained unmatched. The germline V gene encodes CDR1 MRHNA and CDR2 SNTAGT. The CDR3 has 16 residues. The CDR3 DNA sequence: TGTGCCAGCAGTGACTTCGTAGCGGGAGGGCTCAATGAGCAGTTCTTC. Protein sequence: CASSDFVAGGLNEQFF.

The chain carries TRBV29-1 and TRBJ1-1; unclear D gene. CDR3 size: 12 residues. Deletions cut 4 bases from V and 12 bases from J, with 18 bases between. CDR1 and CDR2 from the germline V gene are SQVTM and ANQGSEA. The CDR3, as DNA: TGCAGCGTTGCAATTAGGGTCGGCAAAACTTTCTTT. Protein: CSVAIRVGKTFF. The whole variable domain, remainder taken from reference TRBV29-1 and TRBJ1-1, is SAVISQKPSRDICQRGTSLTIQCQVDSQVTMMFWYRQQPGQSLTLIATANQGSEATYESGFVIDKFPISRPNLTFSTLTVSNMSPEDSSIYLCSVAIRVGKTFFGQGTRLTVV.

The rearrangement links TRBV23-1 to TRBJ1-5; weak D call: TRBD1 (6 bases). TRBV23-1 is an ORF, with its function uncertain. The CDR3 totals 16 residues. The V and J ends lost 2 bases and 5 bases respectively, with 16 bases between them. Here the CDR3 reads CASSQILQGRDQPQHF. The DNA of the CDR3 is TGCGCCAGCAGTCAAATTCTACAGGGACGGGATCAGCCCCAGCATTTT.

The V and J genes are TRBV15 and TRBJ2-1; TRBD1 matches at 7 bases. The CDR3 extends over 13 amino acids. Germline V lookup: CDR1 LNHNV, CDR2 YYDKDF (reference sequence). V lost 5 bases, J lost 4 bases, and 2 bases stayed unmatched. The CDR3 bases are TGTGCCACCAGCTTGGACAGGTACAATGAGCAGTTCTTC. Encoded protein: CATSLDRYNEQFF.

The chain uses TRBV9 and TRBJ2-1; possible D gene TRBD2, 5 bases. The length of the CDR3 is 16 residues. V dropped 0 bases and J dropped 2 bases, with 12 bases sitting between them. In germline, CDR1 is SGDLS, CDR2 YYNGEE. CDR3: CASSVEASKTYNEQFF. The CDR3 DNA is TGTGCCAGCAGCGTAGAGGCTAGCAAAACCTACAATGAGCAGTTCTTC.

This chain uses TRBV2 with TRBJ1-1; D is possibly TRBD1 (6 bases). The ends were cut back, 10 bases at V and 0 bases at J, with 15 bases in the middle. The CDR3 sequence is 14 residues long. In germline, CDR1 is SNHLY, CDR2 FYNNEI. The CDR3 protein is CATASQGMNTEAFF. In DNA form, the CDR3 reads TGTGCCACGGCGAGTCAGGGGATGAACACTGAAGCTTTCTTT.

This clone occurred once. The chain employs TRBV5-4 and TRBJ1-1, with D uncertain. Germline V gene sequence: CDR1 SGHNT, CDR2 YYREEE (reference sequence). The V and J ends lost 0 bases and 7 bases respectively, with 7 bases between them. The CDR3 is made up of 12 amino acids. The CDR3 nucleotides are TGTGCCAGCAGCTTGGCCGAGAGTGAAGCTTTCTTT. Its translation: CASSLAESEAFF. The whole variable domain, filled in from reference TRBV5-4 and TRBJ1-1, reads ETGVTQSPTHLIKTRGQQVTLRCSSQSGHNTVSWYQQALGQGPQFIFQYYREEENGRGNFPPRFSGLQFPNYSSELNVNALELDDSALYLCASSLAESEAFFGQGTRLTVV.

A note on this clone: Germline and junction disagree at one end, which may indicate a read error. The rearrangement uses TRBV7-3 and TRBJ2-5; TRBD2 aligns across 10 bases. Germline CDR1 and CDR2: SGHTA and FQGTGA. The CDR3 has 16 residues. The CDR3 loop is CASSLSGRAGFETQYF. The CDR3 DNA follows: TGTGCCAGCAGTTTAAGCGGGAGGGCCGGTTTTGAGACCCAGTACTTC.

The chain is built from TRBV5-1 and TRBJ2-5, with D uncertain. The germline V gene has CDR1 SGHRS and CDR2 YFSETQ. V lost 3 bases and J 2 bases, leaving 17 bases between the germline ends. The CDR3 consists of 16 residues. The CDR3 spells CASSWPRHAIQETQYF. CDR3 nucleotides: TGCGCCAGCAGCTGGCCCAGACACGCAATACAAGAGACCCAGTACTTC.

The chain uses TRBV2 and TRBJ1-2, with D possibly being TRBD1 (5 bases). Germline CDR1 is SNHLY and CDR2 is FYNNEI. This CDR3 spans 12 amino acids. V dropped 5 bases and J dropped 7 bases, with 11 bases sitting between them. CDR3 amino acids: CASSSLTGGYTF. DNA of the CDR3: TGTGCCAGCAGTTCCTTAACAGGTGGCTACACCTTC.

The J gene is TRBJ1-5, the V gene TRBV2; maybe TRBD1 (5 bases). The CDR3 is 14 amino acids. Trimming took off 8 bases at V and 11 bases at J, with 22 bases between the two ends. Germline CDR1 SNHLY, CDR2 FYNNEI. CDR3 nucleotide sequence: TGTGCCAGCGCCCTCTCGGGGGGGATACCTTCCCAGCATTTT. Translation gives CASALSGGIPSQHF.